This TCR beta chain was captured by sequencing in a study of Tregs in tolerant kidney transplant recipients. Study outcomes and limitations: Activated donor B cell expansion appeared to reveal the most relevant donor-specific TCRbeta repertoire. Donor-specific Treg expansion exceeded global Treg expansion in tolerant patients, suggesting antigen drive.

Unstimulated Tregs (CD4+CD25+CD127-) and CD4+CD25- non-Tregs were sorted from PBMCs. There are 13 residues in the CDR3. Germline V gene data show CDR1 as SGHTA and CDR2 as FQGNSA. The V end lost 2 bases, the J end lost 1 base, and 5 bases lay between the germline ends. Produced via immunoSEQ multiplex PCR; TCRdb's table is partial and in-frame only. Its clone listing holds tens of thousands of clones. With respect to this clone: Its antigen is not identified. The CDR3 is cut off 3 residues early in the read; its end comes from the germline J gene.

The material was CD4+ T cells from blood, obtained before the transplant. The TCR was taken from a human donor who received a combined kidney and bone marrow transplant. The chain has TRBV7-2 and TRBJ1-1; D is unresolved. CDR3 amino acids: CASSLTQNTEAFF. The part of the CDR3 DNA that was read is TGTGCCAGCAGCTTAACTCAGAACACTGAA. The full variable domain, rest sourced from reference TRBV7-2 and TRBJ1-1, is GAGVSQSPSNKVTEKGKDVELRCDPISGHTALYWYRQSLGQGLEFLIYFQGNSAPDKSGLPSDRFSAERTGGSVSTLTIQRTQQEDSAVYLCASSLTQNTEAFFGQGTRLTVV.